This T cell receptor beta chain is drawn from a study of vaccination and CD4 T cells after COVID-19. The overall study: Two doses of either BNT162b2 or mRNA-1273 vaccine went to participants.

Once obtained from cultured CD4+ T cells, the DNA was sequenced using the Oncomine TCR Beta short-read assay. MiXCR, applied by TCRdb to the PCR reads, yields one record per CDR3 protein. The data show 16,000 or so distinct CDR3 sequences, with approximately 44% seen just once and about a sixth held by the top ten. CDR1 is KGHDR, CDR2 SFDVKD, per germline. V shed 3 bases and J 12 bases; nucleotides not matched to a gene: 11. This CDR3 has 14 residues. The sample's time point: late sampling 161 to 241 days after vaccination in a few convalescent patients. Treatment indicated: approximately nine-day PBMC culture with coronavirus spike peptide pools or control peptides (ViraFEST assay). Study observations and caveats: Researchers looked at relatively few convalescent patients and had no early post-infection timepoints.

About this clonotype itself: Its antigen is currently unknown.

The rearrangement uses TRBV24-1 and TRBJ2-3; 7 nucleotides agree with TRBD1. The TCR sequence derives from a human donor who had recovered from COVID-19. Sequencing was performed on CD4+ T cells from blood, cultured in vitro, taken about 7 months after SARS-CoV-2 vaccination. The CDR3 protein is CATSDSNRGPHQYF. The CDR3 DNA sequence: TGTGCCACCAGTGATAGTAACAGGGGACCGCACCAGTATTTT.